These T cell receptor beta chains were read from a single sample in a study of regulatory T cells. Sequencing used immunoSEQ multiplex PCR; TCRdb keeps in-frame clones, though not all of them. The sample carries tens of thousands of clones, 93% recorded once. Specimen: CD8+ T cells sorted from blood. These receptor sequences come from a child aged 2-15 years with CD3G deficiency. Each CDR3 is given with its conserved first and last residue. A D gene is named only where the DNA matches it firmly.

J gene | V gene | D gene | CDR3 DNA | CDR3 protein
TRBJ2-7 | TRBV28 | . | TGTGCCAGCAGTTTATCAGGCTACGAGCAGTACTTC | CASSLSGYEQYF
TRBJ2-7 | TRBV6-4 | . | TGTGCCAGCAGTGAAACGGAGCGCTCCTACGAGCAGTACTTC | CASSETERSYEQYF
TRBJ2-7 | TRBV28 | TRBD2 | TGTGCCAGCAGCCGGGCTAGCGGGAGAAGCGAGCAGTACTTC | CASSRASGRSEQYF
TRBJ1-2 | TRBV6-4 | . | TGTGCCAGCAGTGATATTCTCCTCTACTATGGCTACACCTTC | CASSDILLYYGYTF
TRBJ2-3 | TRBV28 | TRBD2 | TGTGCCAGCAGTACATCACTACTAGAGCGGGAGGGCCGAGATACGCAGTATTTT | CASSTSLLEREGRDTQYF
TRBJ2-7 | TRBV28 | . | TGTGCCAGCAGACCCAGTACCCTGCGCTACGAGCAGTACTTC | CASRPSTLRYEQYF
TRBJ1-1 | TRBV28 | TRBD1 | TGTGCCAGCAGTTCCCGGACAGGACTCTTCAACACTGAAGCTTTCTTT | CASSSRTGLFNTEAFF
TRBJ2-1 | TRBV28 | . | TGTGCCAGCAGCCTTTTTAACAATGAGCAGTTCTTC | CASSLFNNEQFF
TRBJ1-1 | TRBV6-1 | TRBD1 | TGTGCCAGCAGTGGGGGACAGGAGAACACTGAAGCTTTCTTT | CASSGGQENTEAFF
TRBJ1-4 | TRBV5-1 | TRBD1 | TGCGCCAGCAGCTTAAATACCGGGACAGAACTGTTTTTT | CASSLNTGTELFF
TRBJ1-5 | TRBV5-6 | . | TGTGCCTCCTCGGTAGGGGAGAATCAGCCCCAGCATTTT | CASSVGENQPQHF
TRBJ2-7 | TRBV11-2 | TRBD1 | TGTGCCAGCGGCAGACAGGGGGCGTACGAGCAGTACTTC | CASGRQGAYEQYF